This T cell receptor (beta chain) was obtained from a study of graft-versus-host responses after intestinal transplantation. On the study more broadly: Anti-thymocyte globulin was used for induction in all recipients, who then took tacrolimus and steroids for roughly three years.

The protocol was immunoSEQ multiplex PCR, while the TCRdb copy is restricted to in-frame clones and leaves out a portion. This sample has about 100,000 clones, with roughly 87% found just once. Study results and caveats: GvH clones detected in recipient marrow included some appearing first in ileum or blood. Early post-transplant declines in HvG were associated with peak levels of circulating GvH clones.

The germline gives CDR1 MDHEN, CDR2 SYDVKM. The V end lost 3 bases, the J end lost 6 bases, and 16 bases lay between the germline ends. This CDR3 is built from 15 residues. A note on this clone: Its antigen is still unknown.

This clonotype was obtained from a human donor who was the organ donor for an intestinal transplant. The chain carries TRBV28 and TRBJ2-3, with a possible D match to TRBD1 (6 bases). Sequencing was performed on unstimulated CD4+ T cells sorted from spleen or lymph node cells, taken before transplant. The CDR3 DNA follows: TGTGCCAGCAGTTTGTCTGGGGGCCCGCGGGATACGCAGTATTTT. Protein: CASSLSGGPRDTQYF.